Listed below are T cell receptor beta chains from one sample, sequenced in a study of blood T cell repertoires in COVID-19. Libraries were prepared by immunoSEQ multiplex PCR; TCRdb keeps only in-frame clonotypes and omits some of them. The repertoire holds roughly 330,000 clones, with 88% as singletons. What was sequenced was PBMCs or T cells enriched from blood (not recorded which). All receptors derive from a man aged 25 to 45 who had recovered from COVID-19. CDR3s include the opening cysteine and the closing phenylalanine or tryptophan. The D gene is left open where the match is weak. Clone size is stated in some rows and not others, as once, few, many or a class when expanded.

>TRBD2|TRBV7-6|-|TRBJ2-3
TGTGCCAGCAGCTTAGGACTAGCGGGGGGGTTTGCGGATACGCAGTATTTT
CASSLGLAGGFADTQYF
>TRBD1|TRBV2|-|TRBJ1-6
TGTGCCAGCAGACACAGGGGTACTTCACCCCTCCACTTT
CASRHRGTSPLHF
>-|TRBV11-2|-|TRBJ2-7
TGTGCCAGCAGCTTAGATCGGCGGGTCCGCTACGAGCAGTACTTC
CASSLDRRVRYEQYF
>-|TRBV6-5|-|TRBJ1-6
TGTGCCAGCCGGACACTCGATAATTCACCCCTCCACTTT
CASRTLDNSPLHF
>TRBD2|TRBV7-6|-|TRBJ2-5
TGTGCCAGCAGCCCCGGGACTAGCGGGGAAGAGACCCAGTACTTC
CASSPGTSGEETQYF
>-|TRBV11-3|once|TRBJ2-2
TGTGCCAGCAGCTTTACGGCGAACACCGGGGAGCTGTTTTTT
CASSFTANTGELFF
>TRBD1|TRBV29-1|-|TRBJ2-5
TGCAGCGTCGGACAGGGAAACCAAGAGACCCAGTACTTC
CSVGQGNQETQYF
>-|TRBV10-3|-|TRBJ2-2
TGTGCCATCAGTGAGATAGCGGCAACCGGGGAGCTGTTTTTT
CAISEIAATGELFF
>-|TRBV5-6|-|TRBJ2-5
TGTGCCAGCAGCCGGGACACACAAGAGACCCAGTACTTC
CASSRDTQETQYF
>-|TRBV9|-|TRBJ1-1
TGTGCCAGCAGCCCCCGTGCGGGAGGGTCGAACACTGAAGCTTTCTTT
CASSPRAGGSNTEAFF
>TRBD2|TRBV13|-|TRBJ2-2
TGTGCCAGCAGCTTAACGACTAGCGGGGACTCGAACACCGGGGAGCTGTTTTTT
CASSLTTSGDSNTGELFF
>TRBD1|TRBV7-8|-|TRBJ1-2
TGTGCCAGCAGCTTAGTTCTGCAGGGGGCCCCCTATGGCTACACCTTC
CASSLVLQGAPYGYTF
>-|TRBV9|-|TRBJ1-1
TGTGCCAGCAGCGTAGTTGGGAGGGAAACTGAAGCTTTCTTT
CASSVVGRETEAFF
>-|TRBV6-5|-|TRBJ2-5
TGTGCCAGCAGTACGCCAGGGTTGCAAGAGACCCAGTACTTC
CASSTPGLQETQYF
>TRBD1|TRBV7-8|-|TRBJ2-3
TGTGCCAGCAGCTTAGCGAGGACAGGACCAGTCGCAGATACGCAGTATTTT
CASSLARTGPVADTQYF
>TRBD1|TRBV5-1|-|TRBJ1-4
TGCGCCAGCAGCGGGTCCCCGGGACAGTCTTCACGTCCCAATGAAAAACTGTTTTTT
CASSGSPGQSSRPNEKLFF
>TRBD1|TRBV6-1|-|TRBJ1-6
TGTGCCAGCAGTGAATTAATAGGACAGGGAAATTCACCCCTCCACTTT
CASSELIGQGNSPLHF
>TRBD1|TRBV27|-|TRBJ2-1
TGTGCCAGCAGTCCTATTGTCCCGGGACAGGGTCCTAATGAGCAGTTCTTC
CASSPIVPGQGPNEQFF
>-|TRBV2|-|TRBJ1-1
TGTGCCAGCACCTACAGGGCTCTGAACACTGAAGCTTTCTTT
CASTYRALNTEAFF
>-|TRBV3-1/TRBV3-2|-|TRBJ1-1
TGTGCCAGCAGCCAAGACAGGGCTAACACTGAAGCTTTCTTT
CASSQDRANTEAFF
>-|TRBV3-1/TRBV3-2|few|TRBJ2-7
TGTGCCAGCAGCCAAGACAGTTTCAACGAGCAGTACTTC
CASSQDSFNEQYF
>-|TRBV5-1|-|TRBJ1-1
TGCGCCAGCAGCTTGCAGGTCGACACTGAAGCTTTCTTT
CASSLQVDTEAFF
>-|TRBV5-1|-|TRBJ1-1
TGCGCCAGCAGCTTTTCACAGATCACTGAAGCTTTCTTT
CASSFSQITEAFF
>TRBD1|TRBV6-5|-|TRBJ2-7
TGTGCCAGCAGGGGGACAGAGTCCTACGAGCAGTACTTC
CASRGTESYEQYF
>-|TRBV18|-|TRBJ1-3
TGTGCCAGCTCACCCGACGGAGAGGGAAACACCATATATTTT
CASSPDGEGNTIYF
>TRBD1|TRBV2|-|TRBJ1-2
TGTGCCAGCAGTGCGACAGGGGCCGACTATGGCTACACCTTC
CASSATGADYGYTF